This T cell receptor (beta chain) was retrieved from a study of T cell responses to AZD1222 COVID-19 vaccine. General study findings and limits: Donors skewed white British and female; clonal diversity was possibly underestimated. Within unmutated variant regions lay the reported targets of nearly half of spike-specific TCRs. Only a handful of AZD1222 recipients, roughly six in all, had baseline seropositivity. Spike-specific TCR breadth rose after two AZD1222 doses, and depth rose as well.

The length of the CDR3 is 13 residues. The V and J ends lost 7 bases and 11 bases, in that order; junction bases with no gene match: 10. From germline, CDR1 is SNHLY and CDR2 FYNNEI. For this clone: Its antigen is not known.

Clones were sequenced by immunoSEQ multiplex PCR, and TCRdb holds only the in-frame ones, with some missing. This sample has about 96,000 clones, with 89% found just once. Sequences were derived from peripheral blood, sampled on day 0 of AZD1222 vaccination. The receptor was derived from an adult in good health. The chain uses TRBV2 and TRBJ1-1; the match to TRBD1 covers 10 bases. The CDR3 sequence is CASTPGTGVLAFF. CDR3 in DNA: TGTGCCAGCACCCCCGGGACAGGGGTCCTGGCTTTCTTT.